Shown below are 7 T cell receptor beta chains from a single sample sequenced in a study of cytomegalovirus exposure and HLA in healthy donors. Assay: immunoSEQ multiplex PCR; the TCRdb copy retains only in-frame clones and omits some. The sample holds about 330,000 clones, around 90% seen once. The sample taken for sequencing was PBMCs. All receptors come from a woman in her thirties in good health and CMV-seropositive.

V is TRBV2 and J is TRBJ1-4; 7 bases agree with TRBD1. Trimming took 5 bases from V and 6 from J; bases not matched to a gene: 15. Germline V gene sequence: CDR1 SNHLY, CDR2 FYNNEI. The CDR3 loop spans 17 amino acids. CDR3 residues: CASSTPIRQGDDEKLFF. The CDR3 bases are TGTGCCAGCAGTACACCAATAAGACAGGGCGACGATGAAAAACTGTTTTTT.

The V and J genes are TRBV27 and TRBJ2-7, with D unclear. The CDR3 has 13 amino acids. Germline V lookup: CDR1 MNHEY, CDR2 SMNVEV (reference sequence). The V and J ends lost 2 bases and 5 bases respectively, with 10 bases between them. The CDR3 is CASSLNKAHEQYF. The CDR3 DNA reads as TGTGCCAGCAGTTTAAATAAGGCCCACGAGCAGTACTTC.

There are a few counts of this clone. The V and J genes are TRBV6-4 and TRBJ2-3; D is unclear. Looked up from germline, CDR1 is MRHNA and CDR2 is SNTAGT. This CDR3 region has 13 residues. Trimming left V 4 bases short and J 0 bases short, with 5 bases between. CDR3 sequence reads: CASSVTSTDTQYF. The CDR3 DNA follows: TGTGCCAGCAGTGTCACTAGCACAGATACGCAGTATTTT.

The V gene is TRBV29-1, the J gene TRBJ2-7; TRBD1 aligns across 8 bases. CDR1 is SQVTM and CDR2 is ANQGSEA in the germline V gene. The J segment lost 0 bases and the V segment lost 2 bases, leaving 12 bases of the junction unmatched. This CDR3 is built from 17 residues. CDR3 protein: CSVEIPTGVRVSYEQYF. CDR3 sequence (DNA): TGCAGCGTTGAAATCCCGACAGGGGTCCGCGTCTCCTACGAGCAGTACTTC.

This rearrangement joins TRBV5-1 to TRBJ1-4; 7 nucleotides match TRBD1. Germline trimming cut 4 bases from V and 3 bases from J; bases unmatched to any gene: 3. In germline, CDR1 is SGHRS, CDR2 YFSETQ. The CDR3 sequence is 14 residues long. CDR3 sequence reads: CASSRTGANEKLFF. CDR3 coding DNA: TGCGCCAGCAGCAGGACAGGCGCTAATGAAAAACTGTTTTTT.

The chain carries TRBV29-1 and TRBJ2-1; 11 bases line up with TRBD2. Germline V gene lookup returns CDR1 SQVTM and CDR2 ANQGSEA. V lost 7 bases, J lost 3 bases, and 5 bases stayed unmatched. The CDR3 contains 14 residues. The chain's CDR3 is CSATGTSGYNEQFF. The CDR3 nucleotides read TGCAGCGCTACCGGGACTAGCGGCTACAATGAGCAGTTCTTC.

The chain couples TRBV4-2 to TRBJ2-7; possible D gene TRBD2, 6 bases. Germline V CDR1 and CDR2: LGHNA, YNFKEQ. The CDR3 has 17 amino acids. Between the trimmed V and J ends, which lost 1 base and 2 bases, there was a span of 18 bases. In nucleotides, the CDR3 is TGTGCCAGCAGCCAAGGCGGGGCAGACGCCATGGCCTACGAGCAGTACTTC. Residues: CASSQGGADAMAYEQYF.